This T cell receptor beta chain was observed in a study of CD8 T cells in ankylosing spondylitis. Notes on the study in general: Those disease-linked clones were CD8+; they were also relatively rare in peripheral blood. Disease-linked clones were reportedly significantly enriched in matched ankylosing spondylitis synovial fluid.

The CDR3 loop spans 17 amino acids. V trimming: 4 bases; J trimming: 0 bases; junction bases outside the gene matches: 7. Germline values: CDR1 LGHNA, CDR2 YSLEER. About this clonotype: Its matching antigen is unknown.

Making use of molecular barcodes, quantitative 5'-RACE generated TCR beta libraries. TCRdb reprocessed the 5' RACE reads with MiXCR, giving one entry per CDR3 protein. Of a few hundred thousand distinct CDR3 sequences listed, approximately 20% are singletons. Sequencing used blood, either unsorted or a sorted T cell fraction (not recorded which). J is TRBJ2-3 and V is TRBV4-3, with TRBD2 matching 10 bases. The clonotype originates from a male donor with ankylosing spondylitis or in good health (not recorded which). The CDR3 DNA reads TGCGCCAGCAGCCCAGGGACTAGCGCAGAAAGCACAGATACGCAGTATTTT. This codes for CASSPGTSAESTDTQYF.